This is a list of T cell receptor beta chains from one sample in a study of CD8 T cells in ankylosing spondylitis. One entry per CDR3 protein results from TCRdb running MiXCR on the 5' RACE reads. Counted here are about 280,000 distinct CDR3 sequences, roughly 20% occurring once; the ten biggest clones make up roughly 8%. Material: blood, either unsorted or a sorted T cell fraction (not recorded which). These receptors all stem from a male donor with ankylosing spondylitis or in good health (not recorded which). The CDR3 runs from the conserved cysteine through the conserved F or W. A D gene is named only where the DNA matches it firmly. Clone size is shown for a subset of rows, as once, few, many or a class of expanded clone.

j_gene: TRBJ1-4
d_gene: NA
v_gene: TRBV20-1
abundance: NA
CDR3aa: CSARDLGNEKLFF
CDR3nt: TGCAGTGCTAGAGATTTGGGGAATGAAAAACTGTTTTTT

j_gene: TRBJ1-5
d_gene: NA
v_gene: TRBV28
abundance: few
CDR3aa: CASSAHRDNQPQHF
CDR3nt: TGTGCCAGCAGTGCTCACAGGGACAATCAGCCCCAGCATTTT

j_gene: TRBJ1-2
d_gene: NA
v_gene: TRBV12-3/TRBV12-4
abundance: few
CDR3aa: CASSFGGVGYGYTF
CDR3nt: TGTGCCAGCAGTTTTGGAGGGGTCGGCTATGGCTACACCTTC

j_gene: TRBJ2-3
d_gene: TRBD2
v_gene: TRBV27
abundance: NA
CDR3aa: CASSFGGVRDTDTQYF
CDR3nt: TGTGCCAGCAGTTTCGGGGGGGTGCGGGACACAGATACGCAGTATTTT

j_gene: TRBJ2-2
d_gene: TRBD2
v_gene: TRBV9
abundance: few
CDR3aa: CASSVNVAGNTGELFF
CDR3nt: TGTGCCAGCAGCGTAAATGTAGCGGGGAACACCGGGGAGCTGTTTTTT

j_gene: TRBJ2-2
d_gene: NA
v_gene: TRBV12-3/TRBV12-4
abundance: few
CDR3aa: CASSFISPGELFF
CDR3nt: TGTGCCAGCAGTTTCATTTCCCCCGGGGAGCTGTTTTTT

j_gene: TRBJ2-6
d_gene: NA
v_gene: TRBV24-1
abundance: many
CDR3aa: CATSDSRVPGSGANVLTF
CDR3nt: TGTGCCACCAGTGATAGCAGGGTCCCTGGCTCTGGGGCCAACGTCCTGACTTTC

j_gene: TRBJ2-5
d_gene: NA
v_gene: TRBV7-3
abundance: many
CDR3aa: CASSLSREETQYF
CDR3nt: TGTGCCAGCAGCTTGTCCAGGGAAGAGACCCAGTACTTC

j_gene: TRBJ2-5
d_gene: NA
v_gene: TRBV29-1
abundance: many
CDR3aa: CSVERGRGTQYF
CDR3nt: TGCAGCGTTGAAAGGGGCCGGGGGACCCAGTACTTC

j_gene: TRBJ2-3
d_gene: TRBD2
v_gene: TRBV7-9
abundance: NA
CDR3aa: CASSFVAGGADTQYF
CDR3nt: TGTGCCAGCAGCTTCGTAGCGGGAGGTGCAGATACGCAGTATTTT

j_gene: TRBJ1-2
d_gene: TRBD1
v_gene: TRBV10-2
abundance: many
CDR3aa: CASSSTGDYGYTF
CDR3nt: TGCGCCAGCAGTTCTACAGGGGACTATGGCTACACCTTC

j_gene: TRBJ1-6
d_gene: NA
v_gene: TRBV5-1
abundance: NA
CDR3aa: CASSLGQVPSSYNSPLHF
CDR3nt: TGCGCCAGCAGCTTGGGACAGGTGCCAAGCTCCTATAATTCACCCCTCCACTTT

j_gene: TRBJ2-3
d_gene: TRBD1
v_gene: TRBV5-1
abundance: NA
CDR3aa: CASSPTRTGGSDTQYF
CDR3nt: TGCGCCAGCAGCCCAACGCGGACAGGGGGCTCTGATACGCAGTATTTT

j_gene: TRBJ2-1
d_gene: NA
v_gene: TRBV14
abundance: NA
CDR3aa: CASSRVSSYNEQFF
CDR3nt: TGTGCCAGCAGCCGGGTTAGCTCCTACAATGAGCAGTTCTTC

j_gene: TRBJ2-3
d_gene: NA
v_gene: TRBV5-1
abundance: NA
CDR3aa: CASSQWTVIDTQYF
CDR3nt: TGCGCCAGCAGCCAATGGACAGTCATAGATACGCAGTATTTT

j_gene: TRBJ1-2
d_gene: NA
v_gene: TRBV28
abundance: few
CDR3aa: CASQVSGINYGYTF
CDR3nt: TGTGCCAGCCAAGTTTCCGGCATCAACTATGGCTACACCTTC

j_gene: TRBJ1-1
d_gene: TRBD1
v_gene: TRBV5-1
abundance: NA
CDR3aa: CASSRDRVGTEAFF
CDR3nt: TGCGCCAGCAGCCGGGACAGGGTTGGGACTGAAGCTTTCTTT

j_gene: TRBJ1-4
d_gene: NA
v_gene: TRBV20-1
abundance: few
CDR3aa: CSAREGEATNEKLFF
CDR3nt: TGCAGTGCTAGAGAGGGGGAGGCAACTAATGAAAAACTGTTTTTT

j_gene: TRBJ2-3
d_gene: NA
v_gene: TRBV5-1
abundance: few
CDR3aa: CASSLDLLVTDTQYF
CDR3nt: TGCGCCAGCAGCTTGGACTTGTTGGTCACAGATACGCAGTATTTT

j_gene: TRBJ1-1
d_gene: TRBD1
v_gene: TRBV29-1
abundance: NA
CDR3aa: CSAFRDRGRPPTEAFF
CDR3nt: TGCAGCGCCTTCCGGGACAGGGGGCGCCCCCCCACTGAAGCTTTCTTT

j_gene: TRBJ1-2
d_gene: NA
v_gene: TRBV6-1
abundance: NA
CDR3aa: CASRVNQGYGYTF
CDR3nt: TGTGCCAGCCGGGTGAATCAGGGCTATGGCTACACCTTC

j_gene: TRBJ2-5
d_gene: TRBD2
v_gene: TRBV2
abundance: NA
CDR3aa: CASVSGGRETQYF
CDR3nt: TGTGCCAGCGTTAGCGGGGGCCGAGAGACCCAGTACTTC

j_gene: TRBJ2-5
d_gene: TRBD2
v_gene: TRBV5-1
abundance: many
CDR3aa: CASSGAGVQETQYF
CDR3nt: TGCGCCAGCAGCGGGGCGGGAGTACAAGAGACCCAGTACTTC

j_gene: TRBJ2-1
d_gene: TRBD1
v_gene: TRBV18
abundance: few
CDR3aa: CASSLNRDRVYNEQFF
CDR3nt: TGTGCCAGCTCACTCAACAGGGACAGGGTTTACAATGAGCAGTTCTTC

j_gene: TRBJ1-5
d_gene: NA
v_gene: TRBV14
abundance: NA
CDR3aa: CGICKILGGHTHDALCSNQPQHF
CDR3nt: TGTGGCATCTGCAAGATCTTGGGGGGCCACACTCATGATGCACTGTGTAGCAATCAGCCCCAGCATTTT

j_gene: TRBJ2-4
d_gene: TRBD1
v_gene: TRBV20-1
abundance: few
CDR3aa: CSATDRGRGAKNIQYF
CDR3nt: TGCAGTGCTACCGACAGGGGGCGCGGAGCCAAAAACATTCAGTACTTC

j_gene: TRBJ2-5
d_gene: NA
v_gene: TRBV20-1
abundance: NA
CDR3aa: CSARDGLARETQYF
CDR3nt: TGCAGTGCTAGAGATGGTCTAGCCAGGGAGACCCAGTACTTC